This passage covers 7 T cell receptor beta chains from one sample sequenced in a study of CD8 T cells in ankylosing spondylitis. Notes on the study in general: The study identified a TCR beta motif of about eight highly homologous variants that appeared characteristic of ankylosing spondylitis blood.

Their antigens remain unidentified. TCRdb reanalysed the 5' RACE reads using MiXCR and keeps one entry per CDR3 protein. This sample has 200,000 to 250,000 distinct CDR3 sequences; around 7.9% occur once, and the top ten carry 14%. The sample taken for sequencing was blood, either unsorted or a sorted T cell fraction (not recorded which). These receptors were obtained from a male donor with ankylosing spondylitis.

This clonotype was observed a handful of times. V is TRBV7-8 and J is TRBJ2-2; D may be TRBD1 or TRBD2 (5 bases each). The length of the CDR3 is 12 residues. Looked up from germline, CDR1 is SGHVS and CDR2 is FQNEAQ. Trimming cost V 10 bases and J 4 bases, with 10 bases left between them. CDR3 DNA sequence: TGTGCCACCACGGGGACCACCGGGGAGCTGTTTTTT. Translating gives CATTGTTGELFF.

This clonotype was seen a few times. The gene calls are TRBV9 and TRBJ1-1; D gene uncertain. The germline gives CDR1 SGDLS, CDR2 YYNGEE. The ends were cut back, 0 bases at V and 6 bases at J, with 15 bases in the middle. This CDR3 comprises 15 residues. CDR3 in amino acids: CASSVDGRGRAEAFF. Here the CDR3 DNA reads TGTGCCAGCAGCGTAGATGGCAGAGGAAGGGCTGAAGCTTTCTTT.

This clonotype is labeled as medium-sized. The chain has TRBV12-3 or TRBV12-4 and TRBJ1-1, with D possibly being TRBD1 (5 bases). Between the trimmed V and J ends, which lost 3 bases and 3 bases, there was a span of 8 bases. The CDR3 has 13 amino acids. CDR3 sequence reads: CASSFGGHTEAFF. DNA of the CDR3: TGTGCCAGCAGTTTTGGGGGACACACTGAAGCTTTCTTT.

The chain joins TRBV6-5 to TRBJ2-5; 16 bases match TRBD2. This CDR3 has 16 amino acids. Germline CDR1 is MNHEY and CDR2 is SVGAGI. Trimming cost V 4 bases and J 5 bases; bases outside gene matches: 4. The CDR3 DNA reads as TGTGCCAGCAGTTTAGGGACTAGCGGGGGGGCGGAGACCCAGTACTTC. Translated: CASSLGTSGGAETQYF.

This clonotype was seen repeatedly, ten times or more. V and J are TRBV15 and TRBJ2-5, with D tentatively TRBD2 (6 bases). V was pared by 0 bases and J by 5 bases, with 13 bases between. The CDR3 totals 15 residues. Germline V gives CDR1 LNHNV, CDR2 YYDKDF (reference sequence). In nucleotides, the CDR3 is TGTGCCACCAGCAGAGATCTACTAGCTGCGGAGACCCAGTACTTC. Protein product: CATSRDLLAAETQYF.

This clonotype was seen repeatedly, ten times or more. The rearrangement uses TRBV20-1 and TRBJ2-1; 10 bases agree with TRBD2. CDR3 length equals 17 residues. Germline CDR1 DFQATT, CDR2 SNEGSKA (reference sequence). The V gene end was trimmed by 0 bases and the J gene end by 0 bases; junction bases not matched to a gene: 5. The CDR3 DNA reads as TGCAGTGCTAGAGATCGAGCGGGGGGGATCTCCTACAATGAGCAGTTCTTC. Translated: CSARDRAGGISYNEQFF.

This clonotype was observed at least ten times. The J gene is TRBJ2-7, the V gene TRBV7-2; the D is unclear. Germline CDR1 and CDR2: SGHTA and FQGNSA. Trimming pared 1 base from V and 2 bases from J, leaving 9 bases between. This CDR3 has 14 residues. CDR3 amino acids: CASSLGVLPYEQYF. In DNA, the CDR3 is TGTGCCAGCAGCTTAGGGGTGTTGCCCTACGAGCAGTACTTC. The full variable domain, its missing parts supplied by reference TRBV7-2 and TRBJ2-7, is GAGVSQSPSNKVTEKGKDVELRCDPISGHTALYWYRQSLGQGLEFLIYFQGNSAPDKSGLPSDRFSAERTGGSVSTLTIQRTQQEDSAVYLCASSLGVLPYEQYFGPGTRLTVT.